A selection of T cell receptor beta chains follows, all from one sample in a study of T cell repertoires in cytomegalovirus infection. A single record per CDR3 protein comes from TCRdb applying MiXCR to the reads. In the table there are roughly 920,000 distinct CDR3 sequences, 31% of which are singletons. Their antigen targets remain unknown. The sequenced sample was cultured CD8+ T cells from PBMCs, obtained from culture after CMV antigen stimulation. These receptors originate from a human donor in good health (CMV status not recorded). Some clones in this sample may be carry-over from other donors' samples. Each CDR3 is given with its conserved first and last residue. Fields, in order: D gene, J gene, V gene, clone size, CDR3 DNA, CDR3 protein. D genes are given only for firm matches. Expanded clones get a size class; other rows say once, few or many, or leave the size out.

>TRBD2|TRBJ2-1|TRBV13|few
TGTGCCAGCAGCCCTCCTAAGACTAGCGGGGGTAGACACAATGAGCAGTTCTTC
CASSPPKTSGGRHNEQFF
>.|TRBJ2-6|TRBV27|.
TGTGCCAGCAGTTTGATGGGATATGGAGCCAACGTCCTGACTTTC
CASSLMGYGANVLTF
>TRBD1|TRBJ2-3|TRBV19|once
TGTGCCAGTAAGACTTGGACAGGGGCCACAGATACGCAGTATTTT
CASKTWTGATDTQYF
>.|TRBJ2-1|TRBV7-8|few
TGTGCCAGCAGCGTTTTAGCAGGGGAGGCCTCCTACAATGAGCAGTTCTTC
CASSVLAGEASYNEQFF
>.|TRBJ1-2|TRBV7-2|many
TGTGCCAGCAGCTCGGTGCGGGTCGACTATGGCTACACCTTC
CASSSVRVDYGYTF
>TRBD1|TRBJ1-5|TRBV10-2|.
TGCGCCAGCAGTGAGTCGGGACAGGGGGATCAGCCCCAGCATTTT
CASSESGQGDQPQHF
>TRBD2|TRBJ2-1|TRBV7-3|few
TGTGCCAGCAGCTCTAGCGGGGGTCGGAGGGATGAGCAGTTCTTC
CASSSSGGRRDEQFF
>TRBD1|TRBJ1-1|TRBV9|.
TGTGCCAGCAGCGTAGAGGTTGGACAGGGAATAGCTTTCTTT
CASSVEVGQGIAFF
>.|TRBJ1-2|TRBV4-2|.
TGTGCCAGCAGCCCCAGATCCCGGGATACGATCTATGGCTACACCTTC
CASSPRSRDTIYGYTF
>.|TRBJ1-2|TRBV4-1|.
TGCGCCAGCAGCCAAAGAGCGGGGGACCCCGCAACTCTTTTC
CASSQRAGDPATLF
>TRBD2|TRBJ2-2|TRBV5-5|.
TGTGCCAGCAGCTTGGGACTAGCGGGGGCGCTCACCGGGGAGCTGTTTTTT
CASSLGLAGALTGELFF
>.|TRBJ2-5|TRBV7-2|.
TGTACCAGCAGCTTGCCATTGGGAATTCAAGAGACCCAGTACTTC
CTSSLPLGIQETQYF
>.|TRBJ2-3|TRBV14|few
TGTGCCAGCAGCCAAGACTACACGGCAGATACGCAGTATTTT
CASSQDYTADTQYF
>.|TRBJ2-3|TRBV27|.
TGTGCCAGCCTCCCTGGGGGCTACCCGAGCACAGATACGCAGTATTTT
CASLPGGYPSTDTQYF
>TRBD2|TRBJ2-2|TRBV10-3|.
TGTGCCATCAGTGAGTCGAGTGTTGAGGCTAGCGGGGCCACCGTCGACACCGGGGAGCTGTTTTTT
CAISESSVEASGATVDTGELFF
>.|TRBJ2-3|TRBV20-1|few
TGCAGTGCTAGAGATCGGGGTACCATTCCTACGCAGTATTTT
CSARDRGTIPTQYF
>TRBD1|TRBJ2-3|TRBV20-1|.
TGCAGTGCTAGAGATCAGGGGACAGGGACAGATACGCAGTATTTT
CSARDQGTGTDTQYF
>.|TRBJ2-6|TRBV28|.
TGTGCCAGCAGTCACGCCAGGTCCTCTGGGGCCAACGTCCTGACTTTC
CASSHARSSGANVLTF
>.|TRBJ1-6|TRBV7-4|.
TGTGCCAGCAGCTCATTAGAGGGACCCGGTAATTCACCCCTCCACTTT
CASSSLEGPGNSPLHF
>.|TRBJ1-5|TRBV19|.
TGTGCCAGTAGTATAGATCTGGCGGGCAATCAGCCCCAGCATTTT
CASSIDLAGNQPQHF
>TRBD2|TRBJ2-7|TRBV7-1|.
TGTGCCAGCAGCAAGAGCGGGGGTGACTCCTACGAGCAGTACTTC
CASSKSGGDSYEQYF
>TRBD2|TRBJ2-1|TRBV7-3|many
TGTGCCAGCAGCCTGACTAGCGGGGGGGCCTATGAGCAGTTCTTC
CASSLTSGGAYEQFF
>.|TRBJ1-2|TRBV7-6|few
TGTGCCAGCAGCCCTACCGTATACGGGGGCGCAAATTTCTATGGCTACACCTTC
CASSPTVYGGANFYGYTF
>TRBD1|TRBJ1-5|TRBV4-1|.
TGCGCCAGCAGCCAAGATAGCAGTGGACAGGCTCATCAGCCCCAGCATTTT
CASSQDSSGQAHQPQHF
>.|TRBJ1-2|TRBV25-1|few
TGTGCCAGCAGTGACCACAGTCCTTTGGACTATGGCTACACCTTC
CASSDHSPLDYGYTF
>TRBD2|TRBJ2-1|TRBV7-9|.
TGTGCCAGCAGCCCGTCGGGACTAGCGGGGGGGCGTCTCGATGAGCAGTTCTTC
CASSPSGLAGGRLDEQFF
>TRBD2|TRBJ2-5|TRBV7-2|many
TGTGCCAGCAGCCCTCTGACGCGGGCGGGGGGGCCTGGTGTCGTTGGGACCCAGTACTTC
CASSPLTRAGGPGVVGTQYF
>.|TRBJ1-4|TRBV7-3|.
TGTGCCAGCAGCTTTGGAGTTAATGAAAAACTGTTTTTT
CASSFGVNEKLFF
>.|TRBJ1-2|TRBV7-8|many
TGTGCCAGCAGCTTTGGAGGGGGTGATGGCTACACCTTC
CASSFGGGDGYTF
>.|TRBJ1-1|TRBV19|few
TGTGCCAGTTCCCTACCTGGGGGGAGCACTGAAGCTTTCTTT
CASSLPGGSTEAFF
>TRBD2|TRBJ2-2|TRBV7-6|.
TGTGCCAGCAGCCCAGGTAGCGGGGGATCGGACACCGGGGAGCTGTTTTTT
CASSPGSGGSDTGELFF
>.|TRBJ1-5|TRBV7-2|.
TGTGCCAGCAGCTTAGCCGGGACGGCAAATAGCAATCAGCCCCAGCATTTT
CASSLAGTANSNQPQHF
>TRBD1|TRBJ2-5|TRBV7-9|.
TGTGCCAGCAGCTTAGGGGACAGGGCCAAGGGGACCCAGTACTTC
CASSLGDRAKGTQYF
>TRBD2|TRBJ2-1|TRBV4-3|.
TGCGCCAGCAGCCAAGGGTACGGGGGGGCCAATGAGCAGTTCTTC
CASSQGYGGANEQFF
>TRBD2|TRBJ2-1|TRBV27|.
TGTGCCAGCAGTCGACAGACTAGCGGGAGCTCCTACAATGAGCAGTTCTTC
CASSRQTSGSSYNEQFF
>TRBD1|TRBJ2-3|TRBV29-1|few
TGCAGCGCCGCAACGTGGGGTACCGGGACAGGGATTGTGGATACGCAGTATTTT
CSAATWGTGTGIVDTQYF
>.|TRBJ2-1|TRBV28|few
TGTGCCAGCAGCCCCGGGACAAGTATACTCAATGAGCAGTTCTTC
CASSPGTSILNEQFF
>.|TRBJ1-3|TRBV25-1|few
TGTGCCAGCAGTGAATCGGCCCCCCCCACACGATCTGGAAACACCATATATTTT
CASSESAPPTRSGNTIYF
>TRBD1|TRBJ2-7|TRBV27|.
TGTGCCAGCAGCACGACAGGGGATGAGCAGTACTTC
CASSTTGDEQYF
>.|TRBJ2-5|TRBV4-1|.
TGCGCCAGCAGCCAAAGGGACTTCCGAGAGACCCAGTACTTC
CASSQRDFRETQYF
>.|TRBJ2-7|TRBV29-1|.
TGCAGCGTTGAGGCAGGCGGAGACTACGAGCAGTACTTC
CSVEAGGDYEQYF
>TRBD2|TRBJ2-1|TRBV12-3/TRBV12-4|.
TGTGCCAGCAGTTTGACTAGCGGGGGGGACTACAATGAGCAGTTCTTC
CASSLTSGGDYNEQFF
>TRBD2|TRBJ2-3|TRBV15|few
TGTGCCATCAAACAGCCCCCGGGGGGAAGCACAGATACGCAGTATTTT
CAIKQPPGGSTDTQYF
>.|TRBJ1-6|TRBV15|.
TGTGCCACCAGCGGTGGTTTGGGTAATTCACCCCTCCACTTT
CATSGGLGNSPLHF
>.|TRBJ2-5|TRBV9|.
TGTGCCAGCAGCCCAGAGGCTAGGACCCTTCGAGAGACCCAGTACTTC
CASSPEARTLRETQYF
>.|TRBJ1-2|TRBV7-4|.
TGTGCCAGCAGCTTAGCGGGCGGACGAGGCCGTTTGGGCTACACCTTC
CASSLAGGRGRLGYTF
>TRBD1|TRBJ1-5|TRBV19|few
TGTGCCAGTAGTATAGGATCCCGACAGGGATCAAATTCCCAGCATTTT
CASSIGSRQGSNSQHF
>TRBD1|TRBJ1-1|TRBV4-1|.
TGCGCCAGCAGCCAAGACGGAAGACAGGGGAAAATGGCTTTCTTT
CASSQDGRQGKMAFF